This T cell receptor (beta chain) was captured by sequencing in a study of control samples from healthy donors and cancer patients. Germline V gene sequence: CDR1 ENHRY, CDR2 SYGVKD. The CDR3 covers 15 residues. Method: immunoSEQ multiplex PCR; TCRdb's copy keeps in-frame clones and lacks some. The top ten clones hold 22% of a sample with under 55,000 clones, 75% to 95% of them seen once. Details on this clone: Germline is not matched at one junction end, which may reflect a read error.

This sequence joins TRBV10-3 and TRBJ1-1, with no clear D. This sequence was found in a woman aged 40 to 55 with head and neck cancer. Source material: PBMCs. CDR3 sequence (DNA): TGTGCCATCACTGAGACAAGGCACGCGAGCACTGAAGCTTTCTTT. Translation gives CAITETRHASTEAFF.